This T cell receptor (beta chain) was retrieved from a study of CD8 T cells in Susac syndrome. The authors reverse transcribed roughly 0.5 to 1 ug RNA with random hexamers. Amplification of TCR beta CDR3 spanned 54 Vbeta and 13 Jbeta via immunoSEQ multiplex PCR. Via MiXCR, TCRdb re-called the immunoSEQ multiplex PCR reads, giving one row per CDR3 protein. The sample consists of 150,000 to 200,000 distinct CDR3 sequences, roughly 95% of them appearing once. FACS enriched CD8+ TEMRA cells, while bulk CD8+ and CD4+ were negatively isolated. The CDR3 runs to 11 residues. With 4 bases removed from V and 7 bases from J, the gap between germline ends came to 8 bases. Germline lookup yields CDR1 MNHEY and CDR2 SMNVEV (reference sequence).

The sequenced sample was CD4+ T cells from PBMCs. The receptor's source is a human donor with multiple sclerosis. The chain has TRBV27 and TRBJ2-7; D remains unclear. In DNA form, the CDR3 reads TGTGCCAGCAGTTCATACCGAGAGCAGTACTTC. Protein sequence: CASSSYREQYF.